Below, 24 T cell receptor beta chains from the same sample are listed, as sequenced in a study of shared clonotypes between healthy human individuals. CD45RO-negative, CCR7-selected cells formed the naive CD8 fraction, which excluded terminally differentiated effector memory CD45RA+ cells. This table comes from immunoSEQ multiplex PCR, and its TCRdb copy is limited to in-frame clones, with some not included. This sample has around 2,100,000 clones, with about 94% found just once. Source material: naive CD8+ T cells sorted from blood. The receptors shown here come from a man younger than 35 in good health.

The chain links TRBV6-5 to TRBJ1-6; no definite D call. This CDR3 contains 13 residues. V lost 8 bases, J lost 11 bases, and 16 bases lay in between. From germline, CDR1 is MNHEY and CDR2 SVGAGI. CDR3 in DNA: TGTGCCAGCGGTGGGCAGACTTTAACACCCCTCCACTTT. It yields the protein CASGGQTLTPLHF.

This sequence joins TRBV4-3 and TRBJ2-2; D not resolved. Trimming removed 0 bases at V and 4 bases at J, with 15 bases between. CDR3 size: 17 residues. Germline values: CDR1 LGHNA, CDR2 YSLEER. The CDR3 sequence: CASSQDRMADFTGELFF. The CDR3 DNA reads TGCGCCAGCAGCCAAGATCGGATGGCAGACTTCACCGGGGAGCTGTTTTTT.

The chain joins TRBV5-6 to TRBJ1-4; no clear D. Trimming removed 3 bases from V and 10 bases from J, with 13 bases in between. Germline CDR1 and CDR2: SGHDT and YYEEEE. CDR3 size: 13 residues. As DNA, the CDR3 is TGTGCCAGCAGCTCCCGGAGTCTCGGAAAACTGTTTTTT. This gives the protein CASSSRSLGKLFF.

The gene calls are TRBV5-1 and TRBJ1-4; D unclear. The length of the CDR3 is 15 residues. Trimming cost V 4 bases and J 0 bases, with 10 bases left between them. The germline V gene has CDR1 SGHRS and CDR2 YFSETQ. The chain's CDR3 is CASSTYSSTNEKLFF. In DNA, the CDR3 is TGCGCCAGCAGCACATACAGTTCAACTAATGAAAAACTGTTTTTT.

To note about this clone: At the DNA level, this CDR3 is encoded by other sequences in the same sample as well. CDR3 nucleotide sequence: TGTGCCAGCAGCCCCTGGGGCTCGTACGAGCAGTACTTC. This translates into CASSPWGSYEQYF. The V call is TRBV13, the J call TRBJ2-7, with D possibly being TRBD1 (5 bases). This CDR3 is built from 13 residues. V lost 5 bases to trimming and J lost 4 bases, with 12 bases between them. The germline V gene has CDR1 PRHDT and CDR2 FYEKMQ (reference sequence).

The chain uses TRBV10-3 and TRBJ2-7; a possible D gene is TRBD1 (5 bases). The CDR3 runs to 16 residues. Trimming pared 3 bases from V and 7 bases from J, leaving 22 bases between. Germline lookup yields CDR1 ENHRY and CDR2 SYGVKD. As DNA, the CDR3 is TGTGCCATCAGTGATGAGAGACAGTCCCCCCTAGAAGAGCAGTACTTC. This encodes CAISDERQSPLEEQYF.

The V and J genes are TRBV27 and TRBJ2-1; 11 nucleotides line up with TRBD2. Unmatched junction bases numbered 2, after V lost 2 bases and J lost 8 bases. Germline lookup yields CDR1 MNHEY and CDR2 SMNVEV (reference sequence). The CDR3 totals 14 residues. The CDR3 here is CASSLLAGGDEQFF. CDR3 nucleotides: TGTGCCAGCAGTTTACTAGCGGGAGGAGATGAGCAGTTCTTC.

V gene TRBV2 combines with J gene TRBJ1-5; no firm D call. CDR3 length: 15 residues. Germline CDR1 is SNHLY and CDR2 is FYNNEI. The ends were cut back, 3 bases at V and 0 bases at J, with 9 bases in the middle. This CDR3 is CASSETLVSNQPQHF. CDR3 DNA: TGTGCCAGCAGTGAGACCCTCGTTAGCAATCAGCCCCAGCATTTT.

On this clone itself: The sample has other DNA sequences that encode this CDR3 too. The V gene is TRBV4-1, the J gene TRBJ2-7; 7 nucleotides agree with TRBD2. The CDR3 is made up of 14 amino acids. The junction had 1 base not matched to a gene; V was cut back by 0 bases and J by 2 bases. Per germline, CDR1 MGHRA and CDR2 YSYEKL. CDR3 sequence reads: CASSQERGTYEQYF. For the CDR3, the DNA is TGCGCCAGCAGCCAAGAGCGGGGGACCTACGAGCAGTACTTC.

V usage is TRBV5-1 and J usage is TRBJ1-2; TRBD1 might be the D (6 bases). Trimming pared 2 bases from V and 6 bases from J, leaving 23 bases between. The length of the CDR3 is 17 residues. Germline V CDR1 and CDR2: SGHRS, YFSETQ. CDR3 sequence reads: CASSFRPVGGPTDGYTF. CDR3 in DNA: TGCGCCAGCAGCTTTCGACCTGTGGGGGGGCCGACGGATGGCTACACCTTC.

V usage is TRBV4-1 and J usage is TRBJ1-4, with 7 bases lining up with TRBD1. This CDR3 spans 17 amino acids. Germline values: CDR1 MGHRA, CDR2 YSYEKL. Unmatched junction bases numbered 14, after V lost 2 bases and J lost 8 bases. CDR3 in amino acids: CASSQPGGGGEGEKLFF. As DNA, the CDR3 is TGCGCCAGCAGCCAACCCGGGGGAGGGGGCGAAGGGGAAAAACTGTTTTTT.

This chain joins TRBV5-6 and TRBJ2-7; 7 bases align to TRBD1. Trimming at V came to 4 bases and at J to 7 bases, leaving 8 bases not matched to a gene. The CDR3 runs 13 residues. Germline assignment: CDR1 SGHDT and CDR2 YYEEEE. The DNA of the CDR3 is TGTGCCAGCAGCCTCGACAGGGAACAGGAGCAGTACTTC. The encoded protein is CASSLDREQEQYF. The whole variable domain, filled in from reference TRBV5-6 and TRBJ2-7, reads DAGVTQSPTHLIKTRGQQVTLRCSPKSGHDTVSWYQQALGQGPQFIFQYYEEEERQRGNFPDRFSGHQFPNYSSELNVNALLLGDSALYLCASSLDREQEQYFGPGTRLTVT.

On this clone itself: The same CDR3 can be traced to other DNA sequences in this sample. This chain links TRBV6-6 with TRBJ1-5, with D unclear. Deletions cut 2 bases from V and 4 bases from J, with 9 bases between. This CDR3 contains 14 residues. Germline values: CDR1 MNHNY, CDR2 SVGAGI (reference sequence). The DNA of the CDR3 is TGTGCCAGCAGTTACGGCACATCTAATCAGCCCCAGCATTTT. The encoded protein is CASSYGTSNQPQHF.

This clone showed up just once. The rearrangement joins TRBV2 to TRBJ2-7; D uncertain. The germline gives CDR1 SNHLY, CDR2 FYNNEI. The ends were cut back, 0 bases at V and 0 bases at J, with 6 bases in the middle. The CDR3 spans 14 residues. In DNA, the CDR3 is TGTGCCAGCAGTGAAGCGTCGAGCTCCTACGAGCAGTACTTC. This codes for CASSEASSSYEQYF. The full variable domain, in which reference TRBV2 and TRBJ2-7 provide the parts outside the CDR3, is EPEVTQTPSHQVTQMGQEVILRCVPISNHLYFYWYRQILGQKVEFLVSFYNNEISEKSEIFDDQFSVERPDGSNFTLKIRSTKLEDSAMYFCASSEASSSYEQYFGPGTRLTVT.

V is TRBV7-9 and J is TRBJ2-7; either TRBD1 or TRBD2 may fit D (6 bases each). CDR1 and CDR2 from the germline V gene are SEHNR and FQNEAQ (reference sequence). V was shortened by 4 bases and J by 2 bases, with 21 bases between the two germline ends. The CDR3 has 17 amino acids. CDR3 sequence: CASSSIPGAGETYEQYF. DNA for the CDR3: TGTGCCAGCAGCTCCATCCCGGGGGCAGGGGAAACCTACGAGCAGTACTTC.

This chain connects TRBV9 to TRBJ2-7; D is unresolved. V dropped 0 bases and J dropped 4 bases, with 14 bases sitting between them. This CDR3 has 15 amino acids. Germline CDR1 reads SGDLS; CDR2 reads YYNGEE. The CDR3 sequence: CASSVGGPGVYEQYF. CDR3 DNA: TGTGCCAGCAGCGTAGGCGGACCTGGGGTATACGAGCAGTACTTC.

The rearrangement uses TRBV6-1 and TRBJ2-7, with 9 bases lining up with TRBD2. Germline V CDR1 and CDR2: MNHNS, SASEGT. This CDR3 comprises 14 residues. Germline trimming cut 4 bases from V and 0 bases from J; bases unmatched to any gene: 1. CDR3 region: CASSAGLASYEQYF. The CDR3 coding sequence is TGTGCCAGCAGTGCGGGACTAGCCTCCTACGAGCAGTACTTC.

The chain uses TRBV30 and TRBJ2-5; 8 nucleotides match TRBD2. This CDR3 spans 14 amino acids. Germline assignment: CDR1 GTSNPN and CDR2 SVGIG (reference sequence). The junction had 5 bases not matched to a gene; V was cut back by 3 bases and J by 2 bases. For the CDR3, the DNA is TGTGCCTGGAGAACAGCGGGAGCTCAAGAGACCCAGTACTTC. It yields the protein CAWRTAGAQETQYF.

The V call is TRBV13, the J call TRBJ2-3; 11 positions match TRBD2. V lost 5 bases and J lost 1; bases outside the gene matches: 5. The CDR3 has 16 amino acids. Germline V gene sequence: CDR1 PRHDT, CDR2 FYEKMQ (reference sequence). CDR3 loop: CASSEELAGGTDTQYF. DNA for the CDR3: TGTGCCAGCAGCGAAGAACTAGCGGGAGGCACAGATACGCAGTATTTT.

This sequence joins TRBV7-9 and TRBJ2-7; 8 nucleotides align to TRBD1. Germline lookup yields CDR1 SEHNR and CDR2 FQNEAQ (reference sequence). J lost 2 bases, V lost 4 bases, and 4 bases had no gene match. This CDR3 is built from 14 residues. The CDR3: CASSWTGRPYEQYF. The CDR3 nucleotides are TGTGCCAGCAGCTGGACAGGGAGACCCTACGAGCAGTACTTC.

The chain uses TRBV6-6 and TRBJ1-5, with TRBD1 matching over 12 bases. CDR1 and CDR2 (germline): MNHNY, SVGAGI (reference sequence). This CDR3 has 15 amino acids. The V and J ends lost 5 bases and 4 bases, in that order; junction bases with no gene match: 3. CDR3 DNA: TGTGCCAGCAGTCCGGGACAGGGGGCTAATCAGCCCCAGCATTTT. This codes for CASSPGQGANQPQHF.

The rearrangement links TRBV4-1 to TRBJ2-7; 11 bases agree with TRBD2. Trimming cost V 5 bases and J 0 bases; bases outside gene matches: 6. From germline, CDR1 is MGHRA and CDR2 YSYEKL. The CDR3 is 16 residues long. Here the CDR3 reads CASSTRLAGSSYEQYF. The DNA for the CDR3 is TGCGCCAGCAGCACCCGACTAGCGGGAAGCTCCTACGAGCAGTACTTC.

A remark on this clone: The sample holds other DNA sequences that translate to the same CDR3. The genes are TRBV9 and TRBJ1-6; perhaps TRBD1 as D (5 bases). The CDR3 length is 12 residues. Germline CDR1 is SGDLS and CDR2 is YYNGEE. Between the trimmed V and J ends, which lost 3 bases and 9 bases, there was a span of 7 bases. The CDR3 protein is CASSAGTSPLHF. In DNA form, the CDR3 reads TGTGCCAGCAGCGCAGGGACTTCACCCCTCCACTTT. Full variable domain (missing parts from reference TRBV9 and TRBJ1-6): DSGVTQTPKHLITATGQRVTLRCSPRSGDLSVYWYQQSLDQGLQFLIQYYNGEERAKGNILERFSAQQFPDLHSELNLSSLELGDSALYFCASSAGTSPLHFGNGTRLTVT.

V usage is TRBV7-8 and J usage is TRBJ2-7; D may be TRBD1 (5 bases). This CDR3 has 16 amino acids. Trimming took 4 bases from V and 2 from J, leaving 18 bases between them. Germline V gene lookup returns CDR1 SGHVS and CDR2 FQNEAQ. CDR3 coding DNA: TGTGCCAGCAGCTCGGAACAGGACCGTCCGACCTACGAGCAGTACTTC. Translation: CASSSEQDRPTYEQYF.